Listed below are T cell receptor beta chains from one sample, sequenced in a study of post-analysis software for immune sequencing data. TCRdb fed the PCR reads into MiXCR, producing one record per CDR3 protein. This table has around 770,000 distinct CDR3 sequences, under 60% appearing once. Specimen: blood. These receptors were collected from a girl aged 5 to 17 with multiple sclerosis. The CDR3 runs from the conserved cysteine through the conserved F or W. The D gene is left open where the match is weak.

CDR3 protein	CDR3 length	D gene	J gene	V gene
CASSISGANEQFF	13	-	TRBJ2-1	TRBV9
CASSIVGRGDTEAFF	15	-	TRBJ1-1	TRBV19
CASSLAAGGPGETQYF	16	TRBD2	TRBJ2-5	TRBV7-8
CASSRTGAEKLFF	13	TRBD1	TRBJ1-4	TRBV7-8
CSARDPSGAGANEQFF	16	-	TRBJ2-1	TRBV20-1
CASTRTGSSYEQYF	14	TRBD1	TRBJ2-7	TRBV12-3/TRBV12-4
CSARQDYYGYTF	12	-	TRBJ1-2	TRBV20-1
CASSLRDNYEQYF	13	-	TRBJ2-7	TRBV7-8
CASSQEFLAVETQYF	15	TRBD2	TRBJ2-5	TRBV4-2
CSGAETSTDTQYF	13	-	TRBJ2-3	TRBV29-1
CASSSSPPLKDTF	13	-	TRBJ1-2	TRBV12-3/TRBV12-4
CASSYRSGDNEQFF	14	-	TRBJ2-1	TRBV12-3/TRBV12-4
CASTGLRGLAGVKGTDTQYF	20	TRBD2	TRBJ2-3	TRBV7-9
CAISESTRDGTYEQYF	16	-	TRBJ2-7	TRBV10-3
CASSRDGVGWQPQHF	15	-	TRBJ1-5	TRBV12-3/TRBV12-4
CASTKLTGALDGYTF	15	TRBD1	TRBJ1-2	TRBV7-6
CASSDSVSSSYEQYF	15	-	TRBJ2-7	TRBV2
CASSEPKPGLASETQYF	17	TRBD2	TRBJ2-5	TRBV25-1
CASSLGLSFVPQETQYF	17	-	TRBJ2-5	TRBV13
CASRNRDTTNEKLFF	15	-	TRBJ1-4	TRBV2
CASSLVPRGGEQFF	14	TRBD2	TRBJ2-1	TRBV5-1
CASSMGLAGLADTQYF	16	TRBD2	TRBJ2-3	TRBV13
CASRDTGGGSYEQYF	15	-	TRBJ2-7	TRBV11-2
CASSLIGGTSGANVLTF	17	-	TRBJ2-6	TRBV7-8
CASRSTYEQYF	11	-	TRBJ2-7	TRBV5-1
CASSQVVRHEKLFF	14	-	TRBJ1-4	TRBV4-3
CATSESDYFSDTQYF	15	-	TRBJ2-3	TRBV24-1
CASSLGPAQVTQYF	14	-	-	TRBV7-2
CASSSEDRGRDYGYTF	16	TRBD1	TRBJ1-2	TRBV5-6
CSVETDRVYEQYF	13	TRBD1	TRBJ2-7	TRBV29-1
CASSVWTGDNEQFF	14	TRBD1	TRBJ2-1	TRBV2
CASSYSMRRDRETSGGTYEQYF	22	TRBD2	TRBJ2-7	TRBV6-2/TRBV6-3
CATSRSNEQYF	11	-	TRBJ2-5	TRBV24-1
CASSQELAARVDEQFF	16	TRBD2	TRBJ2-1	TRBV4-3
CASSLVTSHMKRETQYF	17	TRBD2	-	TRBV7-2
CAITQEGAPYEQYF	14	-	TRBJ2-7	TRBV10-3
CSVEDGELFF	10	-	TRBJ2-2	TRBV29-1
CSARDIRNSGRAGDTQYF	18	TRBD2	TRBJ2-3	TRBV20-1
CASSLDTGTDTQYF	14	-	TRBJ2-3	TRBV28
CASGTPGQPSYEQYF	15	TRBD1	TRBJ2-7	TRBV5-1
CSATPKLAGPSLNNEQFF	18	TRBD2	TRBJ2-1	TRBV20-1
CASSPGPTFAQYF	13	-	TRBJ2-7	TRBV5-1
CASSPRELSSYEQYF	15	-	TRBJ2-7	TRBV7-9
CASQTSGYNEQFF	13	TRBD2	TRBJ2-1	TRBV6-6
CASSSPVSYEQYF	13	-	-	TRBV7-9
CSAPTRRDFYNEQFF	15	-	TRBJ2-1	TRBV20-1
CASSRDPYNEQFF	13	-	TRBJ2-1	TRBV6-4
CSARAAGRRNTEAFF	15	-	TRBJ1-1	TRBV20-1
CATSRDWRLQNEQFF	15	-	TRBJ2-1	TRBV15
CASSSRLAGPYNERFF	16	TRBD2	TRBJ2-1	TRBV7-2
CSAILQGFVKTQYF	14	-	TRBJ2-5	TRBV20-1
CASSQRAVSSYEQYF	15	-	TRBJ2-7	TRBV4-3
CATSDTGVAAYNEQFF	16	-	TRBJ2-1	TRBV24-1
CASSARPGNEQFF	13	-	TRBJ2-1	TRBV5-1
CASSQVGVNYGYTF	14	-	TRBJ1-2	TRBV3-1